These 28 T cell receptor beta chains came from one sample sequenced in a study of T cells in Graves' hyperthyroidism and ophthalmopathy. Regions amplified from RNA transcripts were the TCR beta CDR3 regions. With the HTBI primer set, the TCR CDR3 went through a first round of RT-PCR. Via MiXCR, TCRdb re-called the multiplex PCR reads, giving one row per CDR3 protein. The table lists 330,000 or so distinct CDR3 sequences, roughly 20% of them singletons. The sequenced material came from blood. The origin of the receptors is a woman between 40 and 55 years old with Graves' ophthalmopathy.

This clonotype was seen at least ten times. This chain joins TRBV7-3 and TRBJ2-5; a possible D gene is TRBD2 (6 bases). Germline lookup yields CDR1 SGHTA and CDR2 FQGTGA. The CDR3 is made up of 15 amino acids. Trimming shortened V by 4 bases and J by 1 base, and 13 bases separated the two germline ends. CDR3 in DNA: TGTGCCAGCAGCTCGACTGGGGGGATCCAAGAGACCCAGTACTTC. Its translation: CASSSTGGIQETQYF. The whole variable domain, filled in from reference TRBV7-3 and TRBJ2-5, reads GAGVSQTPSNKVTEKGKYVELRCDPISGHTALYWYRQSLGQGPEFLIYFQGTGAADDSGLPNDRFFAVRPEGSVSTLKIQRTERGDSAVYLCASSSTGGIQETQYFGPGTRLLVL.

There are many counts of this clonotype. The chain couples TRBV29-1 to TRBJ2-5, with 11 bases that match TRBD2. Unmatched junction bases numbered 4, after V lost 7 bases and J lost 6 bases. The CDR3 is made up of 12 amino acids. Germline loops: CDR1 SQVTM, CDR2 ANQGSEA. CDR3 DNA: TGCAGCGCTCGGACTAGCGGGCAGACCCAGTACTTC. This gives the protein CSARTSGQTQYF.

This clonotype was counted ten times or more. The chain couples TRBV29-1 to TRBJ1-3; D is ambiguous. The length of the CDR3 is 13 residues. V dropped 6 bases and J dropped 2 bases, with 11 bases sitting between them. The V gene's germline CDR1 is SQVTM and CDR2 ANQGSEA. For the CDR3, the DNA is TGCAGCGTCTTAGCAAGAACTGGAAACACCATATATTTT. Translation gives CSVLARTGNTIYF.

This clonotype showed up many times. The rearrangement links TRBV6-1 to TRBJ2-5; tentative D call: TRBD1 (7 bases). Germline assignment: CDR1 MNHNS and CDR2 SASEGT. V dropped 3 bases and J dropped 5 bases, with 13 bases sitting between them. The CDR3 runs 14 residues. This CDR3 reads CASSDRAGGETQYF. As DNA, the CDR3 is TGTGCCAGCAGTGACCGGGCAGGGGGGGAGACCCAGTACTTC.

This clonotype was seen just once. This sequence joins TRBV6-4 and TRBJ1-1; 7 bases fit TRBD1. J gave up 0 bases and V 5 bases, and 12 bases lay outside the gene matches. CDR1 and CDR2 from the germline V gene are MRHNA and SNTAGT. CDR3 size: 17 residues. CDR3 bases: TGTGCCAGCAGTAGACGGACAGGCTACTACATGAACACTGAAGCTTTCTTT. Protein sequence: CASSRRTGYYMNTEAFF.

Concerning this clonotype itself: Its ends do not fully match the called genes, so a read error is possible. The gene calls are TRBV6-2 or TRBV6-3 and TRBJ2-7; the match to TRBD2 covers 9 bases. The germline CDR1 and CDR2 sequences are MNHEY and SVGEGT. The CDR3 loop spans 14 amino acids. The CDR3 loop is CASSYLSGRGEQCF. CDR3 DNA: TGTGCCAGCAGTTATCTTAGCGGGAGAGGCGAGCAGTGCTTC.

This clonotype was observed many times. The chain couples TRBV11-2 to TRBJ2-2; 10 bases agree with TRBD2. Germline CDR1 reads SGHAT; CDR2 reads FQNNGV. CDR3 length: 16 amino acids. The ends lost 5 bases at V and 0 bases at J; junction bases unmatched: 3. DNA for the CDR3: TGTGCCAGCAGCCGGACTAGCGGAGCGAACACCGGGGAGCTGTTTTTT. It codes for CASSRTSGANTGELFF.

Ten or more counts support this clonotype. Germline and junction disagree at one end, which may indicate a read error. V gene TRBV15 combines with J gene TRBJ1-3, with D possibly TRBD1 on 6 matching bases. Germline V gives CDR1 LNHNV, CDR2 YYDKDF (reference sequence). This CDR3 has 15 amino acids. CDR3 loop: CATSRDRSSGNTIYF. The CDR3, as DNA: TGTGCCACCAGCCGAGACAGGAGTTCTGGAAACACCATATATTTT.

To note about this clonotype: A much larger clonotype is one base distant, so this may be a read error. This rearrangement joins TRBV28 to TRBJ1-3; no clear D gene. Germline values: CDR1 MDHEN, CDR2 SYDVKM. V was pared by 2 bases and J by 1 base, with 9 bases between. The CDR3 runs to 15 residues. In DNA, the CDR3 is TGTGCCAGCAGTTTACCCCGCAGTTCTGGAAACACCATATATTTT. Protein: CASSLPRSSGNTIYF.

This clonotype has ten or more counts. This chain connects TRBV2 to TRBJ2-7; 7 bases map to TRBD1. The germline gives CDR1 SNHLY, CDR2 FYNNEI. The V segment lost 3 bases and the J segment 7 bases; nucleotides outside the gene matches: 18. The CDR3 totals 17 residues. The CDR3 sequence: CASSEGQLTSTRFEQYF. CDR3 sequence (DNA): TGTGCCAGCAGTGAGGGACAGCTTACTTCCACCAGGTTTGAGCAGTACTTC. Full variable domain (rest looked up from reference TRBV2 and TRBJ2-7): EPEVTQTPSHQVTQMGQEVILRCVPISNHLYFYWYRQILGQKVEFLVSFYNNEISEKSEIFDDQFSVERPDGSNFTLKIRSTKLEDSAMYFCASSEGQLTSTRFEQYFGPGTRLTVT.

This chain links TRBV5-1 with TRBJ2-7, with TRBD1 matching over 8 bases. Germline loops: CDR1 SGHRS, CDR2 YFSETQ. This CDR3 contains 14 residues. The ends lost 1 base at V and 6 bases at J; junction bases unmatched: 6. The CDR3 DNA reads TGCGCCAGCAGCTTGAACAGGGGGTCCGGCGAGCAGTACTTC. Protein product: CASSLNRGSGEQYF. The full variable domain, with the rest looked up from reference TRBV5-1 and TRBJ2-7, is KAGVTQTPRYLIKTRGQQVTLSCSPISGHRSVSWYQQTPGQGLQFLFEYFSETQRNKGNFPGRFSGRQFSNSRSEMNVSTLELGDSALYLCASSLNRGSGEQYFGPGTRLTVT.

J is TRBJ2-5 and V is TRBV28, with a weak D call TRBD1 (6 bases). The CDR3 contains 14 residues. CDR1 and CDR2 (germline): MDHEN, SYDVKM. Trimming stripped 5 bases from V and 4 bases from J, with 14 bases between. CDR3 in amino acids: CASSKSQGAETQYF. The CDR3 DNA sequence: TGTGCCAGCAGTAAATCACAGGGAGCAGAGACCCAGTACTTC.

This clonotype has at least ten counts. The chain recombines TRBV11-2 with TRBJ2-5, with TRBD1 matching over 10 bases. Germline CDR1 reads SGHAT; CDR2 reads FQNNGV. This CDR3 spans 15 amino acids. Trimming at V came to 3 bases and at J to 5 bases, leaving 6 bases not matched to a gene. The CDR3 nucleotides are TGTGCCAGCAGCTTTGGGACAGGGGATGCGGAGACCCAGTACTTC. This translates into CASSFGTGDAETQYF.

Regarding this clonotype: At one boundary the junction diverges from the germline segment, which might be a read error. The chain is built from TRBV19 and TRBJ1-2; perhaps TRBD1 as D (6 bases). CDR3 size: 13 residues. CDR1 is LNHDA, CDR2 SQIVND, per germline (reference sequence). The CDR3 nucleotides read TGTGCCAGCACTCTGGACAGAAACTATGGCTACAGCTTC. Translation: CASTLDRNYGYSF.

This clonotype was observed once. J is TRBJ2-5 and V is TRBV28, with D perhaps TRBD2 (5 bases). V lost 10 bases to trimming and J lost 7 bases, with 10 bases between them. The CDR3 loop spans 10 amino acids. The germline gives CDR1 MDHEN, CDR2 SYDVKM. The CDR3, as DNA: TGTGCCACCCTACGGGGGACCCAGTACTTC. Protein: CATLRGTQYF.

This clonotype appeared many times. This chain links TRBV19 with TRBJ1-1, with a tentative D call TRBD1 (6 bases). The CDR3 has 14 residues. Germline loops: CDR1 LNHDA, CDR2 SQIVND (reference sequence). Trimming removed 3 bases at V and 4 bases at J, with 12 bases between. As DNA, the CDR3 is TGTGCCAGTAGTATTGGACAGTCTTTCACTGAAGCTTTCTTT. Its translation is CASSIGQSFTEAFF.

This clonotype has a count of ten or more. CDR3 sequence: CSARATQGVWTEAFF. In DNA form, the CDR3 reads TGCAGTGCTAGAGCCACCCAGGGAGTATGGACTGAAGCTTTCTTT. The chain employs TRBV20-1 and TRBJ1-1; tentative D call: TRBD1 (5 bases). V was cut by 1 base and J by 5 bases, with 17 bases left in between. This CDR3 region has 15 residues. Germline assignment: CDR1 DFQATT and CDR2 SNEGSKA (reference sequence).

This clonotype was detected many times. The chain couples TRBV27 to TRBJ2-7; 9 positions agree with TRBD2. The V segment lost 3 bases and the J segment 3 bases; nucleotides outside the gene matches: 3. This CDR3 region has 14 residues. The germline V gene has CDR1 MNHEY and CDR2 SMNVEV (reference sequence). The CDR3 region has the DNA TGTGCCAGCAGTTTTACAGCGGGAGGCTACGAGCAGTACTTC. Amino acids: CASSFTAGGYEQYF.

The table lists this clonotype with many counts. J is TRBJ1-5 and V is TRBV7-6; D is perhaps TRBD1 (6 bases). Germline V gives CDR1 SGHVS, CDR2 FNYEAQ. The CDR3 is 15 amino acids. With 1 base removed from V and 3 bases from J, the gap between germline ends came to 10 bases. CDR3 sequence (DNA): TGTGCCAGCAGCTTAGGCAGGGGATACAATCAGCCCCAGCATTTT. This encodes CASSLGRGYNQPQHF. Full variable domain (missing parts from reference TRBV7-6 and TRBJ1-5): GAGVSQSPRYKVTKRGQDVALRCDPISGHVSLYWYRQALGQGPEFLTYFNYEAQQDKSGLPNDRFSAERPEGSISTLTIQRTEQRDSAMYRCASSLGRGYNQPQHFGDGTRLSIL.

This clonotype occurred many times. The rearrangement joins TRBV28 to TRBJ2-7; 8 bases align to TRBD1. Germline lookup yields CDR1 MDHEN and CDR2 SYDVKM. The CDR3 consists of 14 residues. Trimming cost V 2 bases and J 6 bases; bases outside gene matches: 6. The CDR3 is CASSLRTGMFEQYF. DNA of the CDR3: TGTGCCAGCAGTTTACGGACAGGGATGTTCGAGCAGTACTTC.

The sample holds many counts of this clonotype. The chain recombines TRBV9 with TRBJ2-5; possible D gene TRBD2, 5 bases. The CDR3 sequence is 13 residues long. CDR1 and CDR2 (germline): SGDLS, YYNGEE. V lost 0 bases, J lost 9 bases, and 12 bases lay in between. CDR3 region: CASSVDDPGAQYF. The CDR3 DNA follows: TGTGCCAGCAGCGTAGACGATCCCGGGGCCCAGTACTTC.

This clonotype was counted many times. The chain carries TRBV12-3 or TRBV12-4 and TRBJ2-2, with 7 bases identical to TRBD2. Losses at the gene ends were 1 base for V and 5 bases for J; bases not matched to a gene: 7. The CDR3 has 16 amino acids. The CDR3 spells CASSLGGGSRTGELFF. CDR3 DNA: TGTGCCAGCAGTTTAGGTGGCGGGAGTAGGACCGGGGAGCTGTTTTTT.

Many counts were recorded for this clonotype. J is TRBJ2-7 and V is TRBV11-2, with 10 bases matching TRBD2. Trimming took 6 bases from V and 0 from J; bases not matched to a gene: 14. This CDR3 is 18 amino acids long. The V gene's germline CDR1 is SGHAT and CDR2 FQNNGV. The CDR3 DNA follows: TGTGCCAGCAGTCGTACAATTACTAGCGGGGCCAACTCCTACGAGCAGTACTTC. It translates to CASSRTITSGANSYEQYF.

This clonotype was recorded many times. The CDR3 loop reads CASSEGDSNQPQHF. CDR3 coding DNA: TGTGCCAGCAGTGAAGGGGATAGCAATCAGCCCCAGCATTTT. The chain carries TRBV6-1 and TRBJ1-5; no firm D call. In germline, CDR1 is MNHNS, CDR2 SASEGT. V was pared by 1 base and J by 0 bases, with 4 bases between. The CDR3 totals 14 residues.

This clonotype showed up many times. This chain joins TRBV20-1 and TRBJ1-5; 8 bases are shared with TRBD1. The germline V gene encodes CDR1 DFQATT and CDR2 SNEGSKA (reference sequence). Losses at the gene ends were 5 bases for V and 7 bases for J; bases not matched to a gene: 7. The CDR3 has 13 residues. The CDR3: CSAAGGLRQPQHF. CDR3 nucleotides: TGCAGTGCTGCAGGGGGCCTGAGACAGCCCCAGCATTTT.

The chain is built from TRBV20-1 and TRBJ2-5; 11 bases agree with TRBD1. Germline CDR1 reads DFQATT; CDR2 reads SNEGSKA (reference sequence). This CDR3 comprises 15 residues. J gave up 6 bases and V 5 bases, and 11 bases lay outside the gene matches. The CDR3 DNA sequence: TGCAGTGCTGAAATTCCGGGACAGGGGGTGAAGACCCAGTACTTC. It is translated as CSAEIPGQGVKTQYF.

In this sample, this clonotype turned up many times. The chain joins TRBV28 to TRBJ2-7, with a possible D match to TRBD1 (5 bases). The CDR3 is made up of 15 amino acids. CDR1 and CDR2 (germline): MDHEN, SYDVKM. Between the trimmed V and J ends, which lost 6 bases and 7 bases, there was a span of 22 bases. CDR3: CASSTPPSTVREQYF. The CDR3 DNA reads as TGTGCCAGCAGCACCCCCCCATCGACAGTTAGAGAGCAGTACTTC.

Turning to this clonotype: No conserved phenylalanine or tryptophan ends this CDR3, so it is likely a read error. The chain carries TRBV28 and TRBJ2-7; TRBD1 matches 7 bases. V lost 6 bases and J lost 3; bases outside the gene matches: 8. Germline-derived CDR1 and CDR2 are MDHEN and SYDVKM. The CDR3 totals 14 residues. The CDR3 sequence is CASSSGGRGYEQYS. DNA of the CDR3: TGTGCCAGCAGCTCAGGGGGTCGGGGCTACGAGCAGTACTCC.